Listed below are T cell receptor beta chains from one sample, sequenced in a study of T cells after yellow fever vaccination. Using its own MiXCR run on the 5' RACE reads, TCRdb lists one record per CDR3 protein. Altogether some 320,000 distinct CDR3 sequences are present, less than 9.5% being singletons, with the ten largest covering about 3.7%. This specimen consisted of CD4+ T cells sorted from PBMCs, obtained 5 days after the yellow fever booster vaccination. The receptors were gathered from a man between 18 and 29 years old who received the YFV17D yellow fever vaccine. CDR3s include the opening cysteine and the closing phenylalanine or tryptophan. The order of the fields is clone size, J gene, V gene, CDR3 protein. Clone size is given for some rows only: seen once, a few or many times, or a class if the clone is expanded.

>few|TRBJ2-1|TRBV20-1
CSARRTLSYNEQFF
>-|TRBJ1-3|TRBV4-1
CASTSRQGYSGNNIYF
>-|TRBJ2-7|TRBV4-2
CASSQRSLSSYEQYF
>many|TRBJ1-6|TRBV3-1
CASSLGLNSPLHF
>-|TRBJ2-5|TRBV4-2
CASSYRLAGNQETQYF
>-|TRBJ2-4|TRBV28
CASSSPPGRENIQYF
>few|TRBJ2-1|TRBV5-1
CASSLTLTLSSYNEQFF
>-|TRBJ1-1|TRBV30
CAWRWGGTEAFF
>-|TRBJ1-5|TRBV30
CAWNEQPYQPQHF
>few|TRBJ1-3|TRBV5-1
CASSLDPAGNTIYF
>few|TRBJ1-5|TRBV28
CASSFGGRRNQPQHF
>few|TRBJ1-3|TRBV6-5
CASSRTGAGNTIYF
>-|TRBJ1-5|TRBV12-3/TRBV12-4
CASSPGQASNQPQHF
>-|TRBJ1-6|TRBV28
CASSFLGGASLTGNSPLHF
>few|TRBJ1-1|TRBV5-6
CASSLGLLGEAFF
>many|TRBJ1-5|TRBV10-3
CAISDVKGDQPQHF
>many|TRBJ2-3|TRBV12-3/TRBV12-4
CASRIQGFSDTQYF
>few|TRBJ2-4|TRBV2
CASSGQDKNIQYF
>-|TRBJ2-5|TRBV4-3
CASSQDRKETQYF
>many|TRBJ2-1|TRBV5-4
CASSLTDEQFF
>many|TRBJ1-1|TRBV7-2
CASSLMGVPQNTEAFF
>many|TRBJ2-1|TRBV4-1
CASRDGAGAYNEQFF
>many|TRBJ2-3|TRBV20-1
CSASPATGYASTDTQYF
>many|TRBJ2-1|TRBV3-1
CASRISGGEQFF
>-|TRBJ1-5|TRBV6-2/TRBV6-3
CASIARGDNQPQHF
>-|TRBJ2-7|TRBV18
CASSTDSYEQYF
>few|TRBJ2-2|TRBV6-1
CAAKVPNTGELFF
>many|TRBJ2-1|TRBV29-1
CSVRNGGRFF
>many|TRBJ2-2|TRBV12-3/TRBV12-4
CASSALAGDTGELFF
>-|TRBJ2-6|TRBV6-5
CASRAGTGTSGANVLTF
>-|TRBJ2-5|TRBV28
CASSLSPTRAYQETQYF
>-|TRBJ1-3|TRBV6-1
CASSDRVFGNTIYF
>-|TRBJ2-5|TRBV5-4
CASSSGTGGAGQETQYF
>few|TRBJ1-4|TRBV6-1
CASSELSIPTNEKLFF
>few|TRBJ2-7|TRBV20-1
CSAPPASSYEQYF
>-|TRBJ2-1|TRBV5-1
CASSLVGQSSYNEQFF
>many|TRBJ2-2|TRBV4-3
CASSQAGGVTGELFF
>-|TRBJ2-5|TRBV29-1
CSGLQGQETQYF